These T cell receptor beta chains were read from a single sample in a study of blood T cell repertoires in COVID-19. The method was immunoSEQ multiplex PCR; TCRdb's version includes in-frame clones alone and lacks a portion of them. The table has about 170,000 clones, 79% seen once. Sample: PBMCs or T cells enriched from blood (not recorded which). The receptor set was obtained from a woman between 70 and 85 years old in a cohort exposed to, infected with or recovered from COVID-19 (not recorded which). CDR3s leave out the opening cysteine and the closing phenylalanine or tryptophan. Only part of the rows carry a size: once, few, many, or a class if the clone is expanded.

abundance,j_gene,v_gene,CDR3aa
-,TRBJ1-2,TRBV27,ASSFRDRYGYT
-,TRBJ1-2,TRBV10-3,AISESIRGANYGYT
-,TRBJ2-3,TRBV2,ASRERTSTDTQY
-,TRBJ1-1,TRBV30,AWRETGGASAF
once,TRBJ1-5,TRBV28,ASSLIHGRDSNQPQH
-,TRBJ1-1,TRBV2,ASSDLGGRNTEAF
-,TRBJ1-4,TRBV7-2,ASSPLGGTNEKLF
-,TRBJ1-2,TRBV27,ASSFRDRDASGYT
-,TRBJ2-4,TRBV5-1,ASSLEGPLAGGPGNIQY
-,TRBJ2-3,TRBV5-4,ASSLKGLAAFTDTQY
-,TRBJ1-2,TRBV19,ASSIFPGQGFNGYT
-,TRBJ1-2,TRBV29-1,SVAFSGGDYGYT
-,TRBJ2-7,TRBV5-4,ASSLDTYEQY
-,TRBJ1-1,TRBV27,ASSPRRGTEAF
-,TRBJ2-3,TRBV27,ASSLGTSGIENTQY
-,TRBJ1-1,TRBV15,ATSRGWGLRRGTEAF
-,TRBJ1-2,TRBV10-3,AISKEGAGYGYT
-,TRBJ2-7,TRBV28,ASSRTLRVAAVYEQY
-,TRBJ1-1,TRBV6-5,ASSRLMSTEAF
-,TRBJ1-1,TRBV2,ASSRGNMNTEAF
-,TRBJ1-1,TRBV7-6,ASSSQPRTGGSIYTEAF
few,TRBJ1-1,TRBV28,ASSPGFVAF
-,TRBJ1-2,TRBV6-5,ASSYGGQLYGYT
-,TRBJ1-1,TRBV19,ASTVQGWASEAF
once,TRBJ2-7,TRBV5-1,ASSLLGSGTGMGEQY